The rows below give T cell receptor beta chains drawn from one sample of a study of T cell responses to AZD1222 COVID-19 vaccine. Sequencing used immunoSEQ multiplex PCR; TCRdb keeps in-frame clones, though not all of them. The sample consists of 65,000 to 75,000 clones, around three quarters of them appearing once. The sequencing here drew on peripheral blood, taken 28 days after the second AZD1222 dose. The receptors were sampled from an adult who received the AZD1222 COVID-19 vaccine. CDR3s leave out the opening cysteine and the closing phenylalanine or tryptophan. Part of the rows lack a size; the others show once, few, many or a class for expanded clones.

>TRBV6-6|TRBJ2-7|NA|13
ASSTRTGGRYEQY
>TRBV4-3|TRBJ1-2|NA|14
ASSQDLISQLYGYT
>TRBV28|TRBJ1-2|NA|10
ATQYVGYGYT
>TRBV5-8|TRBJ1-4|NA|12
ASSLVGWNEKLF
>TRBV7-9|TRBJ2-2|few|13
ASSPTDSFTGELF
>TRBV7-9|TRBJ2-3|NA|13
ASSLGGGLTDTQY
>TRBV25-1|TRBJ2-1|NA|13
ASSGGLAGANEQF
>TRBV2|TRBJ2-5|NA|13
ASSYLAGGQETQY
>TRBV7-2|TRBJ1-2|NA|11
ASSSDSKLGYT
>TRBV5-1|TRBJ1-5|NA|12
ASSLDSSNQPQH
>TRBV24-1|TRBJ2-5|NA|11
ATSPPSQETQY
>TRBV28|TRBJ1-5|NA|13
ASSRGPRGNQPQH
>TRBV11-3|TRBJ2-3|NA|11
ASSLVWEDTQY
>TRBV6-5|TRBJ1-5|NA|12
ASSKSGGNQPQH
>TRBV24-1|TRBJ2-1|NA|14
ATRPGTSGGRNEQF
>TRBV29-1|TRBJ2-7|NA|11
SVGRQAPGEQY
>TRBV3-1/TRBV3-2|TRBJ2-5|NA|17
ASSPVPGLAGLYQETQY
>TRBV6-2/TRBV6-3|TRBJ1-1|NA|10
ASSPGGLEAF
>TRBV18|TRBJ2-7|NA|12
ASSPRTGIYEQY
>TRBV9|TRBJ1-1|NA|12
ASSLGGVNTEAF
>TRBV12-3/TRBV12-4|TRBJ2-2|NA|11
ASSFGGPGELF
>TRBV3-1/TRBV3-2|TRBJ2-2|NA|15
ASSQDGTSKNTGKLF